This T cell receptor beta chain was captured by sequencing in a study of cytotoxic CD8 clonotypes in ibrutinib-treated CLL. General observations from the study: Collection times varied between progressing and sustained-remission patients.

With respect to this clone: The antigen is undetermined.

Germline CDR1 and CDR2: SGHTA and FQGNSA. The length of the CDR3 is 14 residues. The trim removed 5 bases at V and 2 bases at J, leaving 3 bases unmatched. This table comes from immunoSEQ multiplex PCR, and its TCRdb copy is limited to in-frame clones, with some not included. This table holds approximately 340,000 clones, under 70% found once. Material: PBMCs, obtained after 36 months of ibrutinib treatment. This clonotype was sampled from a human donor with chronic lymphocytic leukemia. The rearrangement links TRBV7-2 to TRBJ2-7; the match to TRBD2 covers 10 bases. As DNA, the CDR3 is TGTGCCAGCAGCCGAGGGACTAGCGCCTACGAGCAGTACTTC. Translation: CASSRGTSAYEQYF.